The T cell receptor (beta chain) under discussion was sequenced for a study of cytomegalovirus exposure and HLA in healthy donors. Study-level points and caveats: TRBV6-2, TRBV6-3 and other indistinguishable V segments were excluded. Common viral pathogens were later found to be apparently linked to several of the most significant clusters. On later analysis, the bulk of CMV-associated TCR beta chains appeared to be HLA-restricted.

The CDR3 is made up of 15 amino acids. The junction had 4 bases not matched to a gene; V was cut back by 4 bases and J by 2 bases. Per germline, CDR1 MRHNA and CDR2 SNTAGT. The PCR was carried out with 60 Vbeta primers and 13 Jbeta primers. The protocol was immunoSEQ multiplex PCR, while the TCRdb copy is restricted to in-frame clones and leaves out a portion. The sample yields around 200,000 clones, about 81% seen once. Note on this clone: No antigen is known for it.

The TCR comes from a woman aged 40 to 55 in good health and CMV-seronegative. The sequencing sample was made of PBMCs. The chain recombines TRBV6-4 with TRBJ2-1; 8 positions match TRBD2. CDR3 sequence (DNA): TGTGCCAGCAGTGTGGCGGGAGGTCCCTACAATGAGCAGTTCTTC. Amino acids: CASSVAGGPYNEQFF.